One and the same sample provided the 25 T cell receptor beta chains below, sequenced in a study of monozygotic twins with inflammatory bowel disease. TCRdb re-called the 5' RACE reads; every CDR3 protein appears as one record, without DNA. The sample data list fewer than 450,000 distinct CDR3 sequences. Sequencing input: blood. These receptors were obtained from a human donor with ulcerative colitis or Crohn's disease, or a healthy co-twin of an affected twin (not recorded which).

This chain uses TRBV20-1 with TRBJ2-7; absent DNA, TCRdb's TRBD2 call cannot be checked. Germline V CDR1 and CDR2: DFQATT, SNEGSKA (reference sequence). The CDR3 is 14 amino acids. The CDR3 loop is CSARLRLAGAEQYF.

The rearrangement joins TRBV4-3 to TRBJ2-2; TCRdb gives TRBD2 as the D gene, but with no DNA this cannot be confirmed. The CDR3 loop spans 16 amino acids. Germline lookup yields CDR1 LGHNA and CDR2 YSLEER. CDR3 region: CASSQDRASYTGELFF.

This chain joins TRBV27 and TRBJ1-3. The CDR3 extends over 16 amino acids. Germline CDR1 MNHEY, CDR2 SMNVEV (reference sequence). CDR3 amino acids: CASSFSSASSGNTIYF.

V and J are TRBV5-1 and TRBJ1-1; with no DNA, the TCRdb D assignment of TRBD1 cannot be verified. This CDR3 has 15 residues. The germline CDR1 and CDR2 sequences are SGHRS and YFSETQ. The CDR3 loop reads CASSAGQGVNTEAFF.

The chain uses TRBV7-9 and TRBJ1-4; the TRBD1 assignment by TCRdb is unverifiable without DNA. This CDR3 spans 15 amino acids. The germline V gene encodes CDR1 SEHNR and CDR2 FQNEAQ (reference sequence). CDR3 loop: CASSLGQAENEKLFF.

The J gene is TRBJ1-1, the V gene TRBV2; no DNA is available, so the TRBD1 call from TCRdb remains unchecked. CDR3 length: 15 residues. Germline CDR1 reads SNHLY; CDR2 reads FYNNEI. The chain's CDR3 is CASRAQGTMNTEAFF.

The chain employs TRBV12-3 or TRBV12-4 and TRBJ2-7. The CDR3 totals 16 residues. CDR3 region: CASSLTGWGRAYEQYF.

The rearrangement links TRBV3-1 to TRBJ2-7; no DNA is available, so the TRBD1 call from TCRdb remains unchecked. Germline loops: CDR1 LGHDT, CDR2 YNNKEL (reference sequence). The CDR3 totals 14 residues. CDR3 amino acids: CASRLRQGSYEQYF.

The chain uses TRBV29-1 and TRBJ2-7. CDR1 and CDR2 (germline): SQVTM, ANQGSEA. CDR3 size: 12 residues. The CDR3 spells CSVVRDSYEQYF.

The chain is built from TRBV5-5 and TRBJ2-7; TCRdb reports TRBD1, a call that lacks DNA to check it against. The germline CDR1 and CDR2 sequences are SGHKS and YYEKEE (reference sequence). The CDR3 runs 15 residues. The CDR3: CASSPAGTVRYEQYF.

The chain recombines TRBV5-6 with TRBJ1-6; TCRdb picks TRBD1, but there is no DNA to check that call. This CDR3 is built from 14 residues. Germline lookup yields CDR1 SGHDT and CDR2 YYEEEE. The CDR3 is CASTLRGNNSPLHF.

The V call is TRBV4-3, the J call TRBJ1-4; TCRdb's D gene call, TRBD1, goes unchecked for lack of DNA. CDR3 size: 15 residues. The V gene's germline CDR1 is LGHNA and CDR2 YSLEER. CDR3 amino acids: CASSQDSAGEEKLFF.

The chain carries TRBV9 and TRBJ2-1; TCRdb selects TRBD1, and the lack of DNA leaves this call unchecked. There are 16 residues in the CDR3. Germline CDR1 reads SGDLS; CDR2 reads YYNGEE. The CDR3 sequence is CASSPHGARIGDEQFF. The full variable domain, completed using reference TRBV9 and TRBJ2-1, is DSGVTQTPKHLITATGQRVTLRCSPRSGDLSVYWYQQSLDQGLQFLIQYYNGEERAKGNILERFSAQQFPDLHSELNLSSLELGDSALYFCASSPHGARIGDEQFFGPGTRLTVL.

The chain couples TRBV7-2 to TRBJ1-1; TCRdb's D call, TRBD1, is unchecked because there is no DNA. Germline V lookup: CDR1 SGHTA, CDR2 FQGNSA. The CDR3 covers 14 residues. The CDR3 loop reads CASSFDRANTEAFF.

The chain uses TRBV4-2 and TRBJ2-3; the D call of TRBD1 rests on TCRdb alone, since no DNA is present to check it. CDR3 length: 14 residues. Germline V CDR1 and CDR2: LGHNA, YNFKEQ. The CDR3 loop reads CASSLRTDTDTQYF.

This rearrangement joins TRBV5-1 to TRBJ2-7. The germline V gene encodes CDR1 SGHRS and CDR2 YFSETQ. The CDR3 extends over 14 amino acids. CDR3 in amino acids: CASSLLQNSYEQYF.

The CDR3 sequence is CATRGMGQETQYF. The chain links TRBV12-3 or TRBV12-4 to TRBJ2-5; TCRdb picks TRBD1, but there is no DNA to check that call. This CDR3 comprises 13 residues.

V usage is TRBV5-1 and J usage is TRBJ1-1; checking the TCRdb D call of TRBD1 is not possible without DNA. CDR3 size: 14 residues. In germline, CDR1 is SGHRS, CDR2 YFSETQ. The CDR3 is CASRYRESNTEAFF.

The chain employs TRBV2 and TRBJ2-2. The CDR3 spans 13 residues. In germline, CDR1 is SNHLY, CDR2 FYNNEI. The CDR3 loop reads CASSVKASGELFF.

The chain joins TRBV7-3 to TRBJ2-1; the TCRdb call, TRBD1, lacks DNA for checking. Germline V CDR1 and CDR2: SGHTA, FQGTGA. This CDR3 contains 15 residues. CDR3 amino acids: CASSPLYGGDNEQFF.

The V gene is TRBV5-1, the J gene TRBJ2-4; TCRdb names TRBD1, which stays unverified in the absence of DNA. From germline, CDR1 is SGHRS and CDR2 YFSETQ. The CDR3 runs 16 residues. CDR3: CASSGKGHSAKNIQYF.

The rearrangement links TRBV20-1 to TRBJ2-3; checking the TCRdb D call of TRBD1 is not possible without DNA. The CDR3 totals 16 residues. Germline V gives CDR1 DFQATT, CDR2 SNEGSKA (reference sequence). The CDR3 here is CSARRARDRDSYTQYF.

V gene TRBV6-5 combines with J gene TRBJ2-2. This CDR3 contains 13 residues. Germline values: CDR1 MNHEY, CDR2 SVGAGI. This chain's CDR3 is CASSLQETGELFF.

V is TRBV5-1 and J is TRBJ1-1. This CDR3 is built from 14 residues. From germline, CDR1 is SGHRS and CDR2 YFSETQ. CDR3 amino acids: CASSLDRSNTEAFF.

The V and J genes are TRBV29-1 and TRBJ2-7; the TCRdb D gene call, TRBD1, has no DNA to confirm it. Germline V lookup: CDR1 SQVTM, CDR2 ANQGSEA. The CDR3 runs 14 residues. The chain's CDR3 is CSAYATGEAYEQYF.